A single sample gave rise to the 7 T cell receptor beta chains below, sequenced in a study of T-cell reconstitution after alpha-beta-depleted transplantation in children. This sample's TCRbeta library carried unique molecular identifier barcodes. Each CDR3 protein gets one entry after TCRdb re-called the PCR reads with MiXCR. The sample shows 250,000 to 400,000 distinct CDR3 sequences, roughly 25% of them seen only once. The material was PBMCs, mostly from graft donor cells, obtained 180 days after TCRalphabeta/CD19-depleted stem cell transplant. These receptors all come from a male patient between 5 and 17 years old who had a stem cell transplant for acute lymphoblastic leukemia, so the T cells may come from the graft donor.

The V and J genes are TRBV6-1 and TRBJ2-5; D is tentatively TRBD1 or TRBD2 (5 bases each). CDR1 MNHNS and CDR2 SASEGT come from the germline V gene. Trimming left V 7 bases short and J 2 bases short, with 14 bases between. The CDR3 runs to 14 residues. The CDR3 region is CASTLRGRQETQYF. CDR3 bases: TGTGCCAGCACCCTACGGGGCAGGCAAGAGACCCAGTACTTC.

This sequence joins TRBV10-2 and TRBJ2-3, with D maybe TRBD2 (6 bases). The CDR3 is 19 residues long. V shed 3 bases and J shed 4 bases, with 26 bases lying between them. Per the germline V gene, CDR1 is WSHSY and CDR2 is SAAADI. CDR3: CASSDPPNRRTRLADTQYF. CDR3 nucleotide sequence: TGCGCCAGCAGTGATCCTCCTAACCGACGCACGAGACTAGCAGATACGCAGTATTTT.

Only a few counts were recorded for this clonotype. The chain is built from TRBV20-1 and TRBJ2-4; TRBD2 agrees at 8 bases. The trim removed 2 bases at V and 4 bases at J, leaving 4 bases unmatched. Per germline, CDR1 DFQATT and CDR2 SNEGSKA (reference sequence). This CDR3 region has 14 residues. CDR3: CSARPGLAKNIQYF. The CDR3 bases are TGCAGTGCTAGACCCGGACTAGCTAAAAACATTCAGTACTTC.

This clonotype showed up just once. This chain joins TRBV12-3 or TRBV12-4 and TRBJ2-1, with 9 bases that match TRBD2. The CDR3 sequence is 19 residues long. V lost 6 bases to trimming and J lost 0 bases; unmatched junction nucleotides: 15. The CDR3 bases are TGTGCCAGCAGCTTTCGCCCCCTAGCGGGACTGAGCTCCTACAATGAGCAGTTCTTC. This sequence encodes CASSFRPLAGLSSYNEQFF.

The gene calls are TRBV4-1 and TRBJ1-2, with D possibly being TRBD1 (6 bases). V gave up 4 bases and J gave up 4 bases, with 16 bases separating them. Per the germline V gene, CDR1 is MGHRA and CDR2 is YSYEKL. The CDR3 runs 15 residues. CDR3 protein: CASSLRGGVLYGYTF. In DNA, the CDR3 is TGCGCCAGCAGCCTAAGGGGGGGAGTCCTCTATGGCTACACCTTC.

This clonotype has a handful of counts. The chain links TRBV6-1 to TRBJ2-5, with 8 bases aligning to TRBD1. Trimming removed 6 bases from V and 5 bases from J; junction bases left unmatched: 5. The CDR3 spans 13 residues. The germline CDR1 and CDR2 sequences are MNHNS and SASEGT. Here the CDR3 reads CASRAGGAETQYF. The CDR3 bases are TGTGCCAGCAGGGCAGGGGGCGCCGAGACCCAGTACTTC.

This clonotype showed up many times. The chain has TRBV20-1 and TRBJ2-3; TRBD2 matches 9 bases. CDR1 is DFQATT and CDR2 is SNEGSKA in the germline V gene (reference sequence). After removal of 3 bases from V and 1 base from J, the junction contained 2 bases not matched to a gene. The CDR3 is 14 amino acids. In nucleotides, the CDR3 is TGCAGTGCTAGGACTAGCGGCCGCACAGATACGCAGTATTTT. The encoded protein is CSARTSGRTDTQYF.